These 2 T cell receptor beta chains originate from one sample sequenced in a study of T cell repertoires in cytomegalovirus infection. These receptors are not linked to any known antigen. TCRdb re-derived calls from the reads in MiXCR, one entry per CDR3 protein. The data contain about 920,000 distinct CDR3 sequences, around 32% of them singletons. Source: cultured CD8+ T cells from PBMCs, taken from culture after CMV antigen stimulation. All receptors come from a human donor in good health (CMV status not recorded). Some clones in this sample may be carry-over from other donors' samples.

This clonotype was observed a few times. The V and J genes are TRBV4-1 and TRBJ1-4; 7 bases line up with TRBD1. The CDR3 runs 16 residues. The V gene's germline CDR1 is MGHRA and CDR2 YSYEKL. Trimming at V came to 0 bases and at J to 8 bases, leaving 9 bases not matched to a gene. CDR3 sequence (DNA): TGCGCCAGCAGCCAAGAATCCGGACAGGCCTACGAAAAACTGTTTTTT. Translation gives CASSQESGQAYEKLFF.

This clonotype has only a few counts. The gene calls are TRBV27 and TRBJ2-7; TRBD1 is a possible D gene (6 bases). Germline V gene data show CDR1 as MNHEY and CDR2 as SMNVEV (reference sequence). This CDR3 is 16 amino acids long. The V and J ends lost 8 bases and 2 bases respectively, with 22 bases between them. Written as DNA, the CDR3 is TGTGCCAGCCGTTATGGAATTCAGGGGTCAACCTACGAGCAGTACTTC. This encodes CASRYGIQGSTYEQYF.